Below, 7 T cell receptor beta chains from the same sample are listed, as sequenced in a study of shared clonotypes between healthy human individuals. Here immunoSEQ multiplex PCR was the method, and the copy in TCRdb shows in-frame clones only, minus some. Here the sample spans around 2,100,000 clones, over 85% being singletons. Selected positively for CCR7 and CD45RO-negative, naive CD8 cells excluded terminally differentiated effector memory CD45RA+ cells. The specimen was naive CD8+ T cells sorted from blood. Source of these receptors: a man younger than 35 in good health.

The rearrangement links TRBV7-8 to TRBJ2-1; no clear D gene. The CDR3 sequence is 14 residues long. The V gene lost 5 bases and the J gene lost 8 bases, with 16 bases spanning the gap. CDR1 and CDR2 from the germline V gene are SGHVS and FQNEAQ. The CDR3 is CASSPKVDFDEQFF. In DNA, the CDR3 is TGTGCCAGCAGCCCCAAGGTTGATTTTGATGAGCAGTTCTTC.

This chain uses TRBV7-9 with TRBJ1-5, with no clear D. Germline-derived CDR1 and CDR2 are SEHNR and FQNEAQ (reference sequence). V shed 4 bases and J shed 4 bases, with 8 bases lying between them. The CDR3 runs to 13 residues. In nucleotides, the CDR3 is TGTGCCAGCAGCTCGGACCCTAATCAGCCCCAGCATTTT. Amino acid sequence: CASSSDPNQPQHF. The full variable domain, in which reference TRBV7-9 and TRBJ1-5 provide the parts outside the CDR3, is DTGVSQNPRHKITKRGQNVTFRCDPISEHNRLYWYRQTLGQGPEFLTYFQNEAQLEKSRLLSDRFSAERPKGSFSTLEIQRTEQGDSAMYLCASSSDPNQPQHFGDGTRLSIL.

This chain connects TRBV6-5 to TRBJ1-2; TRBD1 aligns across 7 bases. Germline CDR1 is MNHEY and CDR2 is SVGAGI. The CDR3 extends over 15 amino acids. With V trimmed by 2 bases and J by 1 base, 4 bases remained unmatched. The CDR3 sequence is CASSYGQDVNYGYTF. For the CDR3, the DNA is TGTGCCAGCAGTTACGGACAGGACGTTAACTATGGCTACACCTTC.

The CDR3 DNA is TGTGCCAGTAGTCAGGGGGGTTTCCCGATCAATGAGCAGTTCTTC. Its protein product is CASSQGGFPINEQFF. The rearrangement links TRBV19 to TRBJ2-1, with D tentatively TRBD1 (7 bases). This CDR3 is built from 15 residues. The germline V gene encodes CDR1 LNHDA and CDR2 SQIVND (reference sequence). V lost 5 bases and J lost 6, with 17 bases in between.

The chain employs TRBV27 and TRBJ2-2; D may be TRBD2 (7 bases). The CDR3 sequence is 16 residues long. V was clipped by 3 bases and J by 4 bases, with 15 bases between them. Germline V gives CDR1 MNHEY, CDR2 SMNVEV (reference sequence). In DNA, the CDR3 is TGTGCCAGCAGTTTTTCGGCAGGGGAGGGCACCGGGGAGCTGTTTTTT. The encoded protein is CASSFSAGEGTGELFF.

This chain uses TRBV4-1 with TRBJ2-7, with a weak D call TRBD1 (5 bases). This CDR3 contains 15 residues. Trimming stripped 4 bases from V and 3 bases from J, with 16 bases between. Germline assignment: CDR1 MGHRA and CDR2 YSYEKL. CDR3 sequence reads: CASSPRTGPNYEQYF. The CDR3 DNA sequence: TGCGCCAGCAGCCCCAGAACAGGACCTAACTACGAGCAGTACTTC.

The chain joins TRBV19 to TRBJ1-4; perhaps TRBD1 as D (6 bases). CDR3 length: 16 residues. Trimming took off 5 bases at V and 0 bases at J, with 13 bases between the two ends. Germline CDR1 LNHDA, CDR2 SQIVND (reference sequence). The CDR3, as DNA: TGTGCCAGTAGTCCAGGGACACTTGCAACTAATGAAAAACTGTTTTTT. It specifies CASSPGTLATNEKLFF. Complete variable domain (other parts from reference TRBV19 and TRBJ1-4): DGGITQSPKYLFRKEGQNVTLSCEQNLNHDAMYWYRQDPGQGLRLIYYSQIVNDFQKGDIAEGYSVSREKKESFPLTVTSAQKNPTAFYLCASSPGTLATNEKLFFGSGTQLSVL.